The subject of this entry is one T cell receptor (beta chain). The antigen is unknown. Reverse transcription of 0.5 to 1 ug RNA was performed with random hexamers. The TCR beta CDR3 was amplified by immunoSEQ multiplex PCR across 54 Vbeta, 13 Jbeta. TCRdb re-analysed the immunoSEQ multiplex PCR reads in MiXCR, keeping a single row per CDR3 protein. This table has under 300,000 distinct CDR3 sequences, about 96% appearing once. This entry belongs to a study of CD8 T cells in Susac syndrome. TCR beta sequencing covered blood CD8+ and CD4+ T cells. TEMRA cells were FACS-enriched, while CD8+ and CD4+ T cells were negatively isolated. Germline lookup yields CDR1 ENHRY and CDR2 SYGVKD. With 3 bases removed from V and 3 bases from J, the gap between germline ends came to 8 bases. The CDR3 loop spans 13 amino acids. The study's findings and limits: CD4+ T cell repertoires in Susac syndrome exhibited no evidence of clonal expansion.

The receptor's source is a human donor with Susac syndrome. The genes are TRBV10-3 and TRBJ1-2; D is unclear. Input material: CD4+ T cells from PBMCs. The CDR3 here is CAISEGLHYGYTF. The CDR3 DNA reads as TGTGCCATCAGTGAAGGCCTGCACTATGGCTACACCTTC.